This T cell receptor (beta chain) was sequenced for a study of graft-versus-host responses after intestinal transplantation. About the research overall: Anti-thymocyte globulin induction, then tacrolimus and steroids for about 3 years, went to all recipients. Regarding the study as a whole: The authors found GvH clones in recipient marrow, some appearing first in ileum or blood.

Graft samples were processed, releasing intraepithelial and lamina propria lymphocytes. The method was immunoSEQ multiplex PCR; TCRdb's version includes in-frame clones alone and lacks a portion of them. The data hold 12,000 to 15,000 clones, with about 74% observed a single time. Details on this clone: The antigen remains undetermined.

The sample here was ileum tissue, taken 16 days after intestinal transplant. This TCR derives from a human patient who received an intestinal transplant, so some T cells may come from the graft donor.

For the CDR3, the DNA is TGTGCCACCAGACGGGAAGTGAACACCGGGGAGCTGTTTTTT. Translated: CATRREVNTGELFF. The chain joins TRBV2 to TRBJ2-2, with D possibly TRBD2 on 5 matching bases. Trimming stripped 10 bases from V and 1 base from J, with 13 bases between. Looked up from germline, CDR1 is SNHLY and CDR2 is FYNNEI. This CDR3 region has 14 residues.